The 25 T cell receptor beta chains below come from one sample, sequenced in a study of T cell repertoires in cytomegalovirus infection. TCRdb recomputed calls from the reads with MiXCR, one row per CDR3 protein. The table has around 110,000 distinct CDR3 sequences, around 10% seen once; the top ten hold around 33%. No antigens are known for them. The source material was PBMCs, sequenced either directly or after in vitro stimulation (not recorded which). The receptors were sampled from a human donor in good health (CMV status not recorded). Some clones in this sample may be carry-over from other donors' samples.

The chain couples TRBV28 to TRBJ2-7, with 8 bases identical to TRBD2. Germline CDR1 is MDHEN and CDR2 is SYDVKM. V shed 4 bases, J shed 7 bases, and the junction held 9 bases outside the gene matches. The CDR3 totals 14 residues. The CDR3 loop is CASSSAGLGREQYV. The DNA for the CDR3 is TGTGCCAGCAGTTCCGCGGGACTAGGTAGAGAGCAGTACGTC.

This clonotype was observed many times. This rearrangement joins TRBV2 to TRBJ2-3; D ambiguous. Germline CDR1 and CDR2: SNHLY and FYNNEI. V gave up 3 bases and J gave up 6 bases, with 10 bases separating them. The CDR3 contains 13 residues. The CDR3 loop reads CASSDSPRDTQYF. The CDR3 DNA sequence: TGTGCCAGCAGTGACAGCCCCAGGGATACGCAGTATTTT.

This clonotype was observed at least ten times. The V gene is TRBV7-2, the J gene TRBJ1-1; maybe TRBD1 (6 bases). Germline assignment: CDR1 SGHTA and CDR2 FQGNSA. Trimming took 2 bases from V and 4 from J, leaving 17 bases between them. The CDR3 sequence is 16 residues long. CDR3 sequence: CASSLFLFGGPTEAFF. The DNA for the CDR3 is TGTGCCAGCAGCTTATTCCTCTTTGGGGGCCCCACTGAAGCTTTCTTT.

This clonotype occurred a few times. The chain employs TRBV9 and TRBJ2-7; D remains unclear. Trimming removed 0 bases from V and 6 bases from J, with 16 bases in between. From germline, CDR1 is SGDLS and CDR2 YYNGEE. The CDR3 covers 15 residues. In DNA form, the CDR3 reads TGTGCCAGCAGCGTAGTTTCTGACCAATCTGCCGAGCAGTACTTC. Protein: CASSVVSDQSAEQYF. The variable domain in full, completed from reference TRBV9 and TRBJ2-7, reads DSGVTQTPKHLITATGQRVTLRCSPRSGDLSVYWYQQSLDQGLQFLIQYYNGEERAKGNILERFSAQQFPDLHSELNLSSLELGDSALYFCASSVVSDQSAEQYFGPGTRLTVT.

The table lists this clonotype with a few counts. The chain joins TRBV7-2 to TRBJ1-4; D uncertain. V lost 5 bases and J 8 bases, leaving 12 bases between the germline ends. The germline V gene encodes CDR1 SGHTA and CDR2 FQGNSA. The CDR3 spans 13 residues. In nucleotides, the CDR3 is TGTGCCAGCAGCCTAACCGGGAGCGAAAAACTGTTTTTT. Its translation: CASSLTGSEKLFF.

There are many counts of this clonotype. The V and J genes are TRBV7-2 and TRBJ2-7; 13 bases match TRBD2. Germline CDR1 is SGHTA and CDR2 is FQGNSA. V trimming: 2 bases; J trimming: 0 bases; junction bases outside the gene matches: 7. The CDR3 has 18 amino acids. In DNA, the CDR3 is TGTGCCAGCAGCTTATTCGGGACTAGCGGGACCAGCTCCTACGAGCAGTACTTC. Translation: CASSLFGTSGTSSYEQYF.

In this sample, this clonotype turned up many times. The chain joins TRBV7-2 to TRBJ2-7; D is undetermined. With 0 bases removed from V and 3 bases from J, the gap between germline ends came to 3 bases. Germline CDR1 SGHTA, CDR2 FQGNSA. The CDR3 sequence is 12 residues long. In DNA form, the CDR3 reads TGTGCCAGCAGCTTAGCAGTCTACGAGCAGTACTTC. This encodes CASSLAVYEQYF. Full variable domain (outside the CDR3, taken from reference TRBV7-2 and TRBJ2-7): GAGVSQSPSNKVTEKGKDVELRCDPISGHTALYWYRQSLGQGLEFLIYFQGNSAPDKSGLPSDRFSAERTGGSVSTLTIQRTQQEDSAVYLCASSLAVYEQYFGPGTRLTVT.

This clonotype came up many times. The rearrangement joins TRBV19 to TRBJ2-1; 8 nucleotides agree with TRBD2. V was pared by 5 bases and J by 6 bases, with 9 bases of the junction left unmatched. The CDR3 is made up of 15 amino acids. CDR1 is LNHDA and CDR2 is SQIVND in the germline V gene (reference sequence). The CDR3 here is CASSFSGGPFNEQFF. The CDR3 nucleotides are TGTGCCAGTAGTTTCTCGGGAGGGCCCTTCAATGAGCAGTTCTTC.

This clonotype has just a few counts. The CDR3 coding sequence is TGTGCCAGCAGCTTGCAGGGGGCAGTTGCAAGGACTGAAGCTTTCTTT. The encoded protein is CASSLQGAVARTEAFF. The V and J genes are TRBV5-4 and TRBJ1-1, with 8 nucleotides matching TRBD1. J was trimmed by 5 bases and V by 1 base; bases with no gene match: 10. Germline CDR1 reads SGHNT; CDR2 reads YYREEE (reference sequence). The CDR3 is made up of 16 amino acids. Filled out from reference TRBV5-4 and TRBJ1-1, the complete variable domain reads ETGVTQSPTHLIKTRGQQVTLRCSSQSGHNTVSWYQQALGQGPQFIFQYYREEENGRGNFPPRFSGLQFPNYSSELNVNALELDDSALYLCASSLQGAVARTEAFFGQGTRLTVV.

V gene TRBV18 combines with J gene TRBJ1-3; the match to TRBD1 covers 8 bases. J lost 4 bases, V lost 3 bases, and 8 bases had no gene match. Germline V CDR1 and CDR2: KGHSH, LQKENI. CDR3 length: 16 amino acids. The CDR3 DNA reads as TGTGCCAGCTCACCTCGGACAGGGTTGCTGGGAAACACCATATATTTT. Translated, it gives CASSPRTGLLGNTIYF.

A note on this clonotype: An end of the junction differs from the germline gene, which may be a read error. In nucleotides, the CDR3 is TGTGCCACCAGCAGGGACAGGGGCCAAGAGGCCCAGTACTTC. Translating gives CATSRDRGQEAQYF. The V gene is TRBV15, the J gene TRBJ2-5; 9 bases map to TRBD1. This CDR3 has 14 amino acids. The V gene's germline CDR1 is LNHNV and CDR2 YYDKDF (reference sequence).

The table lists this clonotype with a few counts. The chain employs TRBV10-3 and TRBJ2-3; D gene unclear. The V and J ends lost 0 bases and 3 bases respectively, with 13 bases between them. The CDR3 contains 16 residues. Germline-derived CDR1 and CDR2 are ENHRY and SYGVKD. The CDR3 loop is CAISESLAGKTDTQYF. CDR3 in DNA: TGTGCCATCAGTGAGTCGTTAGCTGGGAAGACAGATACGCAGTATTTT.

This clonotype was recorded at least ten times. The rearrangement uses TRBV7-2 and TRBJ2-1, with D perhaps TRBD2 (6 bases). The V end lost 4 bases, the J end lost 3 bases, and 13 bases lay between the germline ends. Germline loops: CDR1 SGHTA, CDR2 FQGNSA. This CDR3 is built from 15 residues. This CDR3 is CASSYGAGFYNEQFF. DNA for the CDR3: TGTGCCAGCAGCTATGGGGCGGGATTCTACAATGAGCAGTTCTTC.

This clonotype was observed at least ten times. V is TRBV11-2 and J is TRBJ2-1; the match to TRBD2 covers 14 bases. This CDR3 region has 15 residues. The germline CDR1 and CDR2 sequences are SGHAT and FQNNGV. V shed 7 bases, J shed 9 bases, and the junction held 8 bases outside the gene matches. DNA for the CDR3: TGTGCCAGCACCTTGGGACTAGCGGGAGAGGGTGAGCAGTTCTTC. This translates into CASTLGLAGEGEQFF.

This clonotype was detected ten times or more. This chain links TRBV11-2 with TRBJ1-2; no definite D call. The CDR3 sequence is 14 residues long. The germline gives CDR1 SGHAT, CDR2 FQNNGV. Trimming shortened V by 2 bases and J by 2 bases, and 9 bases separated the two germline ends. CDR3 residues: CASSLLRSNYGYTF. CDR3 coding DNA: TGTGCCAGCAGCTTACTCCGCAGCAACTATGGCTACACCTTC.

This clonotype was observed many times. The chain employs TRBV20-1 and TRBJ2-1; TRBD2 matches 7 bases. CDR3 length: 14 amino acids. Per the germline V gene, CDR1 is DFQATT and CDR2 is SNEGSKA (reference sequence). The V and J ends lost 1 base and 8 bases, in that order; junction bases with no gene match: 8. CDR3 in amino acids: CSARVRLAEDEQFF. CDR3 bases: TGCAGTGCTAGAGTCAGACTAGCTGAAGATGAGCAGTTCTTC.

There are a few counts of this clonotype. The J gene is TRBJ1-1, the V gene TRBV2; 7 nucleotides agree with TRBD1. The trim removed 6 bases at V and 12 bases at J, leaving 4 bases unmatched. CDR1 SNHLY and CDR2 FYNNEI come from the germline V gene. There are 10 residues in the CDR3. The CDR3 is CASRSGGTFF. CDR3 DNA sequence: TGTGCCAGCAGATCAGGGGGAACTTTCTTT.

This chain connects TRBV10-3 to TRBJ2-5; D remains unclear. This CDR3 contains 14 residues. Per the germline V gene, CDR1 is ENHRY and CDR2 is SYGVKD. V lost 3 bases and J 4 bases, leaving 12 bases between the germline ends. The CDR3 DNA follows: TGTGCCATCAGTGACGGGTTGGGGATAGAGACCCAGTACTTC. Translated, it gives CAISDGLGIETQYF.

CDR3 nucleotide sequence: TGCGCCAGCAGCCAAGATTGGGGACTAGCGTCAAACAATGAGCAGTTCTTC. Its translation: CASSQDWGLASNNEQFF. The rearrangement uses TRBV4-3 and TRBJ2-1; 10 bases line up with TRBD2. V lost 0 bases and J lost 5; bases outside the gene matches: 7. Germline-derived CDR1 and CDR2 are LGHNA and YSLEER. This CDR3 contains 17 residues.

There are many counts of this clonotype. Here the CDR3 reads CASSLAGYSYNEQFF. CDR3 DNA sequence: TGTGCCAGCAGTTTAGCGGGTTACTCCTACAATGAGCAGTTCTTC. The V and J genes are TRBV6-1 and TRBJ2-1; TRBD2 aligns across 7 bases. The CDR3 sequence is 15 residues long. Germline assignment: CDR1 MNHNS and CDR2 SASEGT. J gave up 0 bases and V 5 bases, and 4 bases lay outside the gene matches.

The rearrangement uses TRBV5-6 and TRBJ1-1, with D perhaps TRBD1 (6 bases). Looked up from germline, CDR1 is SGHDT and CDR2 is YYEEEE. Trimming removed 4 bases from V and 8 bases from J, with 9 bases in between. The CDR3 contains 11 residues. CDR3 DNA: TGTGCCAGCAGCGAGGGGGGCGAAGCTTTCTTT. Protein sequence: CASSEGGEAFF.

This clonotype occurred a few times. The J gene is TRBJ2-7, the V gene TRBV6-2 or TRBV6-3, with TRBD2 identical over 13 bases. This CDR3 has 15 residues. CDR1 and CDR2 (germline): MNHEY, SVGEGT. Trimming at V came to 6 bases and at J to 3 bases, leaving 5 bases not matched to a gene. DNA of the CDR3: TGTGCCAGCAGCAAAGGGACTAGCGGGATCTACGAGCAGTACTTC. Its translation is CASSKGTSGIYEQYF.

This clonotype has a count of ten or more. The V gene is TRBV27, the J gene TRBJ2-7; TRBD2 matches at 9 bases. Germline trimming cut 4 bases from V and 0 bases from J; bases unmatched to any gene: 4. Per germline, CDR1 MNHEY and CDR2 SMNVEV (reference sequence). CDR3 length: 15 residues. The CDR3: CASSYQREDSYEQYV. CDR3 in DNA: TGTGCCAGCAGTTACCAGCGGGAGGACTCCTACGAGCAGTACGTC.

This clonotype has ten or more counts. This rearrangement joins TRBV12-3 or TRBV12-4 to TRBJ2-7; TRBD2 matches 13 bases. This CDR3 has 14 residues. Trimming cost V 7 bases and J 7 bases; bases outside gene matches: 7. The chain's CDR3 is CASTGLAGVGEQYF. The CDR3 DNA sequence: TGTGCCAGCACCGGACTAGCGGGAGTAGGTGAGCAGTACTTC.

This clonotype was seen many times. The chain combines TRBV7-2 with TRBJ2-3; D gene uncertain. The V gene lost 2 bases and the J gene lost 2 bases, with 11 bases spanning the gap. Germline V lookup: CDR1 SGHTA, CDR2 FQGNSA. The CDR3 consists of 15 residues. The CDR3 nucleotides are TGTGCCAGCAGCTTATTAGCCGGCCCCACAGATACGCAGTATTTT. It is translated as CASSLLAGPTDTQYF.